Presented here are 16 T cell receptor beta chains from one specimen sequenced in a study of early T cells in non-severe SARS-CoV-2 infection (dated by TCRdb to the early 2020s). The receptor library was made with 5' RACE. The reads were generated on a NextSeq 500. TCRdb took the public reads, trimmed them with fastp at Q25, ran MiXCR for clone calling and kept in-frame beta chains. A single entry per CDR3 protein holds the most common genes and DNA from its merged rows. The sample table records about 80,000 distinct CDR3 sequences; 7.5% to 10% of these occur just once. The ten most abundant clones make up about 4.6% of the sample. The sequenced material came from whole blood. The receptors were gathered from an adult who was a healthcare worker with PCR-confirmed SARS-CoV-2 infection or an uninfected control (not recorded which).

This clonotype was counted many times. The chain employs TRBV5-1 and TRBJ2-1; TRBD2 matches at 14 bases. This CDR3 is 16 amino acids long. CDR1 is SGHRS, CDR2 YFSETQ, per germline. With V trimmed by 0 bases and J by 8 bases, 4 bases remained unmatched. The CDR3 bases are TGCGCCAGCAGCTTGGGGGGACTAGCGGGAGATCATGAGCAGTTCTTC. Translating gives CASSLGGLAGDHEQFF. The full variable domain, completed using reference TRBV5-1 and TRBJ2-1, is KAGVTQTPRYLIKTRGQQVTLSCSPISGHRSVSWYQQTPGQGLQFLFEYFSETQRNKGNFPGRFSGRQFSNSRSEMNVSTLELGDSALYLCASSLGGLAGDHEQFFGPGTRLTVL.

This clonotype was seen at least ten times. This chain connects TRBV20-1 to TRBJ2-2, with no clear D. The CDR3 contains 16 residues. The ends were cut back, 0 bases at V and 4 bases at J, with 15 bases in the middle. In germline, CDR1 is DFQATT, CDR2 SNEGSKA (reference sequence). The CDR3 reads CSARDPGRHPTGELFF. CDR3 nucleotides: TGCAGTGCTAGAGATCCCGGCAGGCACCCCACCGGGGAGCTGTTTTTT.

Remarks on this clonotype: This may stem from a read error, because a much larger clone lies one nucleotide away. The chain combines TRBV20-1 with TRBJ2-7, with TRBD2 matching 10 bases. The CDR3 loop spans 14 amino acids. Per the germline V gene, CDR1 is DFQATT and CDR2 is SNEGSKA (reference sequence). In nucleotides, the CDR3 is TGCCGTGCCGACCCTAGCGGGGGATTCTACGAGCAGTACTTC. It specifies CRADPSGGFYEQYF.

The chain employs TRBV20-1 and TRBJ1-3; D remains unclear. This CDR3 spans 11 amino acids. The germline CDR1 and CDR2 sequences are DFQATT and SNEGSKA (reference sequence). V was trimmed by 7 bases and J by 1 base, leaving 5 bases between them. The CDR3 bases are TGCAGTGTGCGATCTGGAAACACCATATATTTT. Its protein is CSVRSGNTIYF.

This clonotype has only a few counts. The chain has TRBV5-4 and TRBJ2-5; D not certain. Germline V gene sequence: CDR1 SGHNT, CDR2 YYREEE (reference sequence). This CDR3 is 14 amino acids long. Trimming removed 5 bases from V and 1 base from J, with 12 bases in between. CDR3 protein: CASSMQQSQETQYF. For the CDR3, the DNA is TGTGCCAGCAGTATGCAACAGAGCCAAGAGACCCAGTACTTC.

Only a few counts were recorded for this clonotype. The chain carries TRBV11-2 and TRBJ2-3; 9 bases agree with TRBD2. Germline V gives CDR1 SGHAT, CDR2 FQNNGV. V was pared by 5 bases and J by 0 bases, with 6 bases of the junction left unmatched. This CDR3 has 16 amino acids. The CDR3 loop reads CASSTLAGASTDTQYF. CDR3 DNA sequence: TGTGCCAGCAGCACCTTAGCGGGAGCTAGCACAGATACGCAGTATTTT.

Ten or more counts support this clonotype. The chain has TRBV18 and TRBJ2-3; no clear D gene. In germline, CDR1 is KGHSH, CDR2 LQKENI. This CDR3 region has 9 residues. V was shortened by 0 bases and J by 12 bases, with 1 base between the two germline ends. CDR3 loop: CASSPPQYF. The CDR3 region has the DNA TGTGCCAGCTCACCACCACAGTATTTT.

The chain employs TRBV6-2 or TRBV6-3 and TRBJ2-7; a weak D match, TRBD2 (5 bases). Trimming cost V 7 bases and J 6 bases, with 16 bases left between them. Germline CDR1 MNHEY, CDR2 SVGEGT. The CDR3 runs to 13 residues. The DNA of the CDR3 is TGTGCCAGCACCAAAGGGCTAGCTCGCGAGCAGTACTTC. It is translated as CASTKGLAREQYF.

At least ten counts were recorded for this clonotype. Here the CDR3 reads CSAPSGRTLDEQFF. CDR3 bases: TGCAGTGCGCCTAGCGGGAGGACCCTGGATGAGCAGTTCTTC. The chain uses TRBV20-1 and TRBJ2-1; 11 bases map to TRBD2. The germline V gene has CDR1 DFQATT and CDR2 SNEGSKA (reference sequence). The CDR3 consists of 14 residues. J lost 8 bases, V lost 6 bases, and 9 bases had no gene match.

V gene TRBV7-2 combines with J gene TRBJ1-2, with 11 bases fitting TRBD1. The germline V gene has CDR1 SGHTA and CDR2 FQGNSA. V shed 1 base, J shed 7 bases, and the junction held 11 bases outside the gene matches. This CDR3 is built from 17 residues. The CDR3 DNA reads TGTGCCAGCAGCTTAGGTCTGGTCGGACAGGGGGCCTTTGGCTACACCTTC. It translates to CASSLGLVGQGAFGYTF.

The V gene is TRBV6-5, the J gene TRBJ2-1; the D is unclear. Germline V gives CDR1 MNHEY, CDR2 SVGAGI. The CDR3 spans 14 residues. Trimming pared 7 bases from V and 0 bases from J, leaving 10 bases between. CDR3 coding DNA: TGTGCCAGCAAGGAGTCAAGCTCCTACAATGAGCAGTTCTTC. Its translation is CASKESSSYNEQFF.

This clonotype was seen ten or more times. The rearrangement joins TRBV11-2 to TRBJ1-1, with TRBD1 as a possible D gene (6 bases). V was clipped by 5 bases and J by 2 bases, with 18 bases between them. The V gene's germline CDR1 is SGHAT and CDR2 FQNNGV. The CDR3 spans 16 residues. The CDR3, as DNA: TGTGCCAGCAGCCCACCGGGACACCGTATTAACACTGAAGCTTTCTTT. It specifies CASSPPGHRINTEAFF.

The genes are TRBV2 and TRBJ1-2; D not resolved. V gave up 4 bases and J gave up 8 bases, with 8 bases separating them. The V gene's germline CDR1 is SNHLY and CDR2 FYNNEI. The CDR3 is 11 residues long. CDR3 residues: CASSVSGGYTF. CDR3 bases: TGTGCCAGCAGTGTATCTGGAGGCTACACCTTC.

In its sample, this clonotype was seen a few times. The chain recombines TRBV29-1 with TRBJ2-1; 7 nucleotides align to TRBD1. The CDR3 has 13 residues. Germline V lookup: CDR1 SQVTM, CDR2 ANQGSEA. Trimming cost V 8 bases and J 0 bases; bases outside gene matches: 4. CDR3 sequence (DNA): TGCAGCTCCCGGGACAGCTCCTACAATGAGCAGTTCTTC. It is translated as CSSRDSSYNEQFF.

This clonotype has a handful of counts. The CDR3 is CASKGALQPQHF. CDR3 coding DNA: TGTGCCAGTAAGGGGGCCCTACAGCCCCAGCATTTT. V usage is TRBV19 and J usage is TRBJ1-5; 7 bases agree with TRBD1. There are 12 residues in the CDR3. V lost 7 bases and J lost 7; bases outside the gene matches: 4. CDR1 and CDR2 from the germline V gene are LNHDA and SQIVND (reference sequence).

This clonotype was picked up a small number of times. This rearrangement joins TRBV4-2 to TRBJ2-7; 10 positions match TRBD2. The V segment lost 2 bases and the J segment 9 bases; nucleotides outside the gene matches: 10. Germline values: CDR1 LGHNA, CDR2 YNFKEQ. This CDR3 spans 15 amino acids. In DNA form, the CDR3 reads TGTGCCAGCAGCCAATCCAGGGCCTCTAGCGGGGGGCAGTACTTC. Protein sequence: CASSQSRASSGGQYF.